Presented here are 12 T cell receptor beta chains from one specimen sequenced in a study of T cell responses to AZD1222 COVID-19 vaccine. Profiling relied on immunoSEQ multiplex PCR, and the TCRdb table lists in-frame clones only, not all of them. The sample shows about 130,000 clones, 93% of them seen only once. This specimen consisted of peripheral blood, obtained on day 0 of AZD1222 vaccination. These receptors all come from an adult in good health.

The chain employs TRBV19 and TRBJ2-2; TRBD1 agrees at 7 bases. The CDR3 contains 13 residues. With V trimmed by 9 bases and J by 2 bases, 3 bases remained unmatched. Per germline, CDR1 LNHDA and CDR2 SQIVND (reference sequence). The CDR3 DNA follows: TGTGCCAGCGGGACAGCAAACACCGGGGAGCTGTTTTTT. Its translation is CASGTANTGELFF.

This chain connects TRBV6-5 to TRBJ1-5; D call uncertain. Looked up from germline, CDR1 is MNHEY and CDR2 is SVGAGI. Trimming took 5 bases from V and 0 from J, leaving 8 bases between them. This CDR3 is 14 amino acids long. The CDR3 loop is CASSRHDSNQPQHF. CDR3 sequence (DNA): TGTGCCAGCAGTCGACACGATAGCAATCAGCCCCAGCATTTT.

This clone was seen only once. This chain joins TRBV30 and TRBJ2-5; TRBD2 aligns across 8 bases. J was trimmed by 1 base and V by 1 base; bases with no gene match: 2. CDR1 and CDR2 from the germline V gene are GTSNPN and SVGIG (reference sequence). The CDR3 is made up of 14 amino acids. In nucleotides, the CDR3 is TGTGCCTGGAGTGGGCGGGGGGCCCAAGAGACCCAGTACTTC. This translates into CAWSGRGAQETQYF.

The V gene is TRBV5-1, the J gene TRBJ2-5; D is unresolved. V lost 1 base and J 1 base, leaving 8 bases between the germline ends. From germline, CDR1 is SGHRS and CDR2 YFSETQ. The CDR3 covers 14 residues. CDR3 in DNA: TGCGCCAGCAGCTTGATTACCAGCCAAGAGACCCAGTACTTC. Its protein product is CASSLITSQETQYF.

The chain uses TRBV5-1 and TRBJ2-3, with D perhaps TRBD1 (6 bases). The CDR3 spans 14 residues. CDR1 is SGHRS and CDR2 is YFSETQ in the germline V gene. The V end was cut by 2 bases, the J end by 3 bases, with 10 bases between. Here the CDR3 reads CASSFQGLTDTQYF. CDR3 bases: TGCGCCAGCAGCTTCCAGGGGCTTACAGATACGCAGTATTTT.

The chain employs TRBV24-1 and TRBJ1-2; D not resolved. Per germline, CDR1 KGHDR and CDR2 SFDVKD. Trimming removed 4 bases at V and 2 bases at J, with 10 bases between. The length of the CDR3 is 14 residues. CDR3 nucleotide sequence: TGTGCCACCAGTGACCCCACAAGAAACTATGGCTACACCTTC. It is translated as CATSDPTRNYGYTF.

The chain joins TRBV7-6 to TRBJ1-4, with a possible D match to TRBD1 (6 bases). The CDR3 totals 14 residues. Trimming removed 2 bases at V and 6 bases at J, with 10 bases between. Germline CDR1 is SGHVS and CDR2 is FNYEAQ. The CDR3 loop reads CASSLKPGDEKLFF. The CDR3 region has the DNA TGTGCCAGCAGCTTAAAACCAGGGGATGAAAAACTGTTTTTT.

On this clone: The junction differs from germline at one of its ends, possibly a read error. The chain links TRBV9 to TRBJ1-1; possible D gene TRBD1, 5 bases. The CDR3 spans 12 residues. The V gene's germline CDR1 is SGDLS and CDR2 YYNGEE. CDR3 DNA sequence: TGTGCCAGCAGTCAGAGCGGGACGGTTCTATCCTTT. This translates into CASSQSGTVLSF.

This clone has only a few counts. Here the CDR3 DNA reads TGTGCCAGCAGTTTAGGAACCGGGGAGCTGTTTTTT. It codes for CASSLGTGELFF. The chain recombines TRBV27 with TRBJ2-2, with unresolved D. Germline CDR1 reads MNHEY; CDR2 reads SMNVEV (reference sequence). The CDR3 is made up of 12 amino acids. The V end was cut by 2 bases, the J end by 5 bases, with 3 bases between.

This sequence joins TRBV6-5 and TRBJ2-7; perhaps TRBD1 as D (5 bases). The CDR3 sequence is 15 residues long. Trimming shortened V by 2 bases and J by 3 bases, and 14 bases separated the two germline ends. The germline V gene has CDR1 MNHEY and CDR2 SVGAGI. CDR3 sequence reads: CASSYDYGQNYEQYF. CDR3 bases: TGTGCCAGCAGTTACGATTACGGACAAAACTACGAGCAGTACTTC.

The gene calls are TRBV6-5 and TRBJ2-1, with D perhaps TRBD1 (6 bases). V dropped 4 bases and J dropped 1 base, with 11 bases sitting between them. Germline V gene sequence: CDR1 MNHEY, CDR2 SVGAGI. The CDR3 runs 15 residues. The CDR3 region is CASSSRTVSYNEQFF. Here the CDR3 DNA reads TGTGCCAGCAGTTCCCGGACAGTTTCCTACAATGAGCAGTTCTTC.

This rearrangement joins TRBV9 to TRBJ2-3; D ambiguous. The CDR3 has 13 residues. Germline V gene lookup returns CDR1 SGDLS and CDR2 YYNGEE. V lost 4 bases to trimming and J lost 3 bases, with 9 bases between them. CDR3 residues: CASSLRPTDTQYF. The CDR3 DNA reads as TGTGCCAGCAGCCTTCGACCTACAGATACGCAGTATTTT.